What follows describes a single TCR beta chain. The antigen remains unidentified. Time point indicated: blood 2 weeks post-SBRT. The treatment denotes: 15 Gy SBRT to primary tumor, nephrectomy 4 weeks later. Blood was sampled at baseline, 2 weeks and 4 weeks after SBRT. The ends lost 3 bases at V and 5 bases at J; junction bases unmatched: 2. The CDR3 has 13 residues. In germline, CDR1 is SGHTA, CDR2 FQGTGA. The data stem from a study of radiation and T cells in renal cell carcinoma. Overall study: Nephrectomy followed 15 Gy stereotactic body radiation by 4 weeks.

Method: immunoSEQ multiplex PCR; TCRdb's copy keeps in-frame clones and lacks some. The profile covers around 76,000 clones, with 82% appearing a single time and roughly 6.3% taken by the ten largest. Study findings and constraints: From baseline, blood top tumor clonotypes peaked at 2 weeks post-radiation.

The source is a man in his fifties or sixties with renal cell carcinoma. The J gene is TRBJ2-7, the V gene TRBV7-3; 9 nucleotides agree with TRBD1. The sequences come from blood, collected from a patient whose treatment included radiotherapy and nephrectomy. This CDR3 is CASSFDRGNEQYF. CDR3 sequence (DNA): TGTGCCAGCAGCTTCGACAGGGGGAACGAGCAGTACTTC.